This paragraph covers one TCR beta chain sequence. The antigen remains undetermined. V was cut by 2 bases and J by 7 bases, with 6 bases left in between. Germline V lookup: CDR1 SGHDN, CDR2 FVKESK. This CDR3 has 11 amino acids. The data derive from a study of T cell responses to AZD1222 COVID-19 vaccine. Study conclusions and caveats: Recipients of two AZD1222 doses showed rising Spike-specific TCR breadth and depth. At baseline, just five or six AZD1222 recipients tested seropositive. The span of vaccine-associated CD4 TCRs extended across spike, with dominance at 160-218 and 743-854.

Assay: immunoSEQ multiplex PCR; the TCRdb copy retains only in-frame clones and omits some. Of 250,000 to 300,000 clones listed, approximately 94% are singletons. Pooled samples include second doses given at about 4 or 12 weeks. The material sequenced was peripheral blood, taken 28 days after the second AZD1222 dose. The chain uses TRBV14 and TRBJ2-7; D is unclear. This clonotype was obtained from an adult who received the AZD1222 COVID-19 vaccine. The CDR3 reads CASSQIGEQYF. The CDR3 bases are TGTGCCAGCAGCCAAATAGGGGAGCAGTACTTC.